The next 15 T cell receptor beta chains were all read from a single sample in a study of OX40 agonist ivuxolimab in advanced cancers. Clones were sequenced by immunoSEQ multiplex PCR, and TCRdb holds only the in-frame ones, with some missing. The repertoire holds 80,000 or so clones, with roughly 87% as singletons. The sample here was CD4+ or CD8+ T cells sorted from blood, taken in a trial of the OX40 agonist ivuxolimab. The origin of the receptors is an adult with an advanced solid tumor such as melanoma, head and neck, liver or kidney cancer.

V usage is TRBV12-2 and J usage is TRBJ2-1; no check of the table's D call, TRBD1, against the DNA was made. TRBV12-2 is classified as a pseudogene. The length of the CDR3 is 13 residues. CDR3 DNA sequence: TGTGCAAGTCGCTTGGGCCCTGGGCTTGGGCAGTTCTTC. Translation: CASRLGPGLGQFF.

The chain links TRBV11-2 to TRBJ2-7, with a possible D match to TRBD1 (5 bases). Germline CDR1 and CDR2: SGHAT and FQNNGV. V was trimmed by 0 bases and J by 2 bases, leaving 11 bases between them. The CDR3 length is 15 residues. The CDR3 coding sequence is TGTGCCAGCAGCTTAGAAGCAGGGTGGGCCTACGAGCAGTACTTC. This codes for CASSLEAGWAYEQYF. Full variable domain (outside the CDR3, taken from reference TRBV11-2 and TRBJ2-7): EAGVAQSPRYKIIEKRQSVAFWCNPISGHATLYWYQQILGQGPKLLIQFQNNGVVDDSQLPKDRFSAERLKGVDSTLKIQPAKLEDSAVYLCASSLEAGWAYEQYFGPGTRLTVT.

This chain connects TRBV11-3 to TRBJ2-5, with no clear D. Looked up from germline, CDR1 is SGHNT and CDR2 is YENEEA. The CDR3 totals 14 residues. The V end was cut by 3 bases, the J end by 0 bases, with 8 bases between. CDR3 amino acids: CASSFRAYQETQYF. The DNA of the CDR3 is TGTGCCAGCAGCTTCCGGGCGTACCAAGAGACCCAGTACTTC. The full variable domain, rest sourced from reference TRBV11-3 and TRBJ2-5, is EAGVVQSPRYKIIEKKQPVAFWCNPISGHNTLYWYLQNLGQGPELLIRYENEEAVDDSQLPKDRFSAERLKGVDSTLKIQPAELGDSAVYLCASSFRAYQETQYFGPGTRLLVL.

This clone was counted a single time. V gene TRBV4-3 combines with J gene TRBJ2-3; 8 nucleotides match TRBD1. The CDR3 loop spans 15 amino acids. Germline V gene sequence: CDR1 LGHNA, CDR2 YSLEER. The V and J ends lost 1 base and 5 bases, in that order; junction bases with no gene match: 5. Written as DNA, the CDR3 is TGCGCCAGCAGCCAAGTCAGGGGGCGCGAAGATACGCAGTATTTT. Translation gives CASSQVRGREDTQYF.

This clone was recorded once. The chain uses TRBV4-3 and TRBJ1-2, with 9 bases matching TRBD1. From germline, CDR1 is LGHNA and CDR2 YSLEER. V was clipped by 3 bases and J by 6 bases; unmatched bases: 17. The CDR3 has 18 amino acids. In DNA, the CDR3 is TGCGCCAGCAGCCAGGCCCCGTATTACACAGGGGGCGCCCATGGCTACACCTTC. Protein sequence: CASSQAPYYTGGAHGYTF.

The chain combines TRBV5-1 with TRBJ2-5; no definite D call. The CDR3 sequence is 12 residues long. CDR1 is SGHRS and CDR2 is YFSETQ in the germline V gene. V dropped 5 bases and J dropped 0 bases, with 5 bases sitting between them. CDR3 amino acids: CASSQDQETQYF. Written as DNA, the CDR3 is TGCGCCAGCAGTCAGGACCAAGAGACCCAGTACTTC.

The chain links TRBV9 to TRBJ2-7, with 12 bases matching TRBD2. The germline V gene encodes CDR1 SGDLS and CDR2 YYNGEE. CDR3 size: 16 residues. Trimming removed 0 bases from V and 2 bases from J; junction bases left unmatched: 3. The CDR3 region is CASSVGASGGAYEQYF. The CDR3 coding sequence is TGTGCCAGCAGCGTAGGGGCTAGCGGGGGGGCCTACGAGCAGTACTTC.

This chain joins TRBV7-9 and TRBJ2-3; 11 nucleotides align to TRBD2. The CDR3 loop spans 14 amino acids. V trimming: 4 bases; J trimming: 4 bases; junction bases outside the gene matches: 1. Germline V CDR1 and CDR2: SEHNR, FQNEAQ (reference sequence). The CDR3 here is CASSSSGGSDTQYF. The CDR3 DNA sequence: TGTGCCAGCAGCTCTAGCGGGGGGTCAGATACGCAGTATTTT.

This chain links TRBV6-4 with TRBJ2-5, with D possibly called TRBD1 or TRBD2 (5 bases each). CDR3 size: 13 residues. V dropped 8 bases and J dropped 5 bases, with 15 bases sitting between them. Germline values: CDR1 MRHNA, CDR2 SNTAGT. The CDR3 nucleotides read TGTGCCAGCGCACCCGGTTGGGGGGAGACCCAGTACTTC. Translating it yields CASAPGWGETQYF.

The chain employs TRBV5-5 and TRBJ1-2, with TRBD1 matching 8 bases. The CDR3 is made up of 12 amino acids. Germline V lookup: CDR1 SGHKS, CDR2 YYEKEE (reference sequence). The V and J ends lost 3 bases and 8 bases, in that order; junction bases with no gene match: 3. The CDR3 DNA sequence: TGTGCCAGCAGCTCAGGGGGCTCCGGCTACACCTTC. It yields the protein CASSSGGSGYTF.

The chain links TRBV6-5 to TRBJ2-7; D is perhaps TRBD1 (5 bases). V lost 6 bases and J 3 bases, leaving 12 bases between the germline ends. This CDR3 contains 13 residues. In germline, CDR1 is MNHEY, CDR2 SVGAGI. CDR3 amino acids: CASSPQVFYEQYF. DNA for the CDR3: TGTGCCAGCAGCCCACAGGTTTTCTACGAGCAGTACTTC.

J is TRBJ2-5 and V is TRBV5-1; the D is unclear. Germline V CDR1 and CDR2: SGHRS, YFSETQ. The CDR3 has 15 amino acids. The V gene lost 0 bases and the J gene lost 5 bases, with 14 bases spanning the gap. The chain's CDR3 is CASSLGAQGFETQYF. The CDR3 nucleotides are TGCGCCAGCAGCTTGGGGGCCCAAGGGTTCGAGACCCAGTACTTC. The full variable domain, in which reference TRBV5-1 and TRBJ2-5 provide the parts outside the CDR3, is KAGVTQTPRYLIKTRGQQVTLSCSPISGHRSVSWYQQTPGQGLQFLFEYFSETQRNKGNFPGRFSGRQFSNSRSEMNVSTLELGDSALYLCASSLGAQGFETQYFGPGTRLLVL.

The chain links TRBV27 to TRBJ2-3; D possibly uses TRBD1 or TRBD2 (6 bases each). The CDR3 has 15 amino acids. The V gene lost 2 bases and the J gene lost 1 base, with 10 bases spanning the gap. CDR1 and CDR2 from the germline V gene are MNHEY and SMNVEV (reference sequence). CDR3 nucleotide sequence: TGTGCCAGCAGTTTACCGGGGGCCGGCACAGATACGCAGTATTTT. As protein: CASSLPGAGTDTQYF.

This chain's CDR3 is CASSLRDSANYGYTF. The CDR3 bases are TGTGCCAGCAGCCTCCGGGACTCCGCTAACTATGGCTACACCTTC. The chain uses TRBV2 and TRBJ1-2; a weak D match, TRBD1 (5 bases). The germline V gene has CDR1 SNHLY and CDR2 FYNNEI. The V gene lost 6 bases and the J gene lost 0 bases, with 14 bases spanning the gap. This CDR3 is 15 amino acids long.

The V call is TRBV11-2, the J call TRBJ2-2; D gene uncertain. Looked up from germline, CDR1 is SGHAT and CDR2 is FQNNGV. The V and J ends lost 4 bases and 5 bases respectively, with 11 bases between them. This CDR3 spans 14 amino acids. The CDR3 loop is CASSSRTPTGELFF. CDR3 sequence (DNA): TGTGCCAGCAGCTCAAGGACCCCGACCGGGGAGCTGTTTTTT.